Described below is a single T cell receptor (beta chain) sequence and its context. Its antigen is unknown. The sample holds no much larger clone one base away, and base qualities are not on file. The trial excluded patients who had a history of autoimmune disease or were on systemic immunosuppression. Peripheral blood for TCR sequencing was collected from all dose cohorts at baseline, on cycle 4 day 1, and on cycle 7 day 1. The samples were drawn from a first-in-human, open-label, multicenter phase I dose-escalation trial of ivuxolimab. Adults with locally advanced or metastatic melanoma, renal cell, hepatocellular, or head and neck squamous cell carcinoma were enrolled in the trial. Before TCR sequencing, CD4+ and CD8+ T cells were separately sorted from peripheral blood. The data were taken from a study of OX40 agonist ivuxolimab in advanced cancers. About the study as a whole: The costimulatory receptor OX40 (CD134) was targeted by ivuxolimab, a fully human IgG2 agonistic monoclonal antibody. Patients were allowed to have had prior anti-PD-1, anti-PD-L1 or anti-CTLA-4 therapy, and approximately 40% of the dose-escalation patients had been treated with checkpoint inhibitors. The paper covers the monotherapy dose-escalation part of the phase I ivuxolimab trial, which included N ≈ 50 patients. Partial responses were achieved by three dose-escalation patients, of whom one had hepatocellular carcinoma and two had cutaneous melanoma. Intravenous ivuxolimab was administered to patients every 2 weeks at six dose levels: 0.01, 0.1, 0.3, 1.5, 3 and 10 mg/kg. The purpose of peripheral TCRbeta sequencing was to test whether ivuxolimab changed TCR sequence diversity and led to clonal T-cell expansion. In the dose-escalation cohort, around four fifths of patients were male, and the mean age was 60 years with a range of roughly 20 to 85. Of the approximately 50 dose-escalation patients, hepatocellular carcinoma was present in some 19, melanoma in around 15, renal cell carcinoma in 9 and head and neck cancer in 9.

The CDR3 holds 16 amino acids from the cysteine to the phenylalanine. Just the 48-base CDR3 DNA is kept, in frame starting at base 1. At the junction V is shortened by 3 bases and J by 5 bases; bases outside the gene matches: 8. The germline V gene sets CDR1 to SGHRS and CDR2 to YFSETQ. Genomic DNA was isolated from the sorted cells so that the TCRbeta CDR3 region could be sequenced. The immunoSEQ Assay was used to sequence the TCRbeta CDR3 regions. TCRdb stores this immuneACCESS table with in-frame sequences only. Part of the clones is absent; in the studies checked, under half of the shortfall reflects unresolved V genes, and no reason is known for the rest. The sample includes around 77,000 clones, with 85% to 90% observed a single time. The top ten clonotypes cover about 0.99% of the sample. General study outcomes and caveats: At doses of 0.1 to 3.0 mg/kg, clonal expansion of both CD4+ and CD8+ blood T cells was observed from baseline to week 6. Low levels of normalized T-cell clonal expansion were also seen in some patients who did not respond. Partial responders in the 0.1-3.0 mg/kg groups had among the lowest normalized peripheral clonal expansion, especially among CD8+ T cells. After ivuxolimab, CD8+ T cells had more expanded clones than CD4+ T cells on average. Antigen specificity was not determined for the clonally expanded peripheral T cells.

Material: CD4+ or CD8+ T cells sorted from blood, obtained in a trial of the OX40 agonist ivuxolimab. The chain couples TRBV5-1 to TRBJ2-3, and TRBD2 aligns with 11 junction nucleotides. The origin of this receptor is an adult with an advanced solid tumor such as melanoma, head and neck, liver or kidney cancer. For the CDR3, the sequence is CASSSLAGVSEDTQYF. The sequenced DNA: TGCGCCAGCAGCTCACTAGCGGGGGTGTCGGAAGATACGCAGTATTTT. Supplemented by the reference TRBV5-1 and TRBJ2-3 proteins around the CDR3, the complete variable domain is KAGVTQTPRYLIKTRGQQVTLSCSPISGHRSVSWYQQTPGQGLQFLFEYFSETQRNKGNFPGRFSGRQFSNSRSEMNVSTLELGDSALYLCASSSLAGVSEDTQYFGPGTRLTVL.